This T cell receptor beta chain stems from a study of OX40 agonist ivuxolimab in advanced cancers. Whole-study results and caveats: Mean expanded clone counts were higher in CD8+ than CD4+ T cells.

About this clone: Antigen specificity is unknown.

Repertoires were generated with immunoSEQ multiplex PCR, while TCRdb's copy carries only in-frame clones and drops some. Among around 39,000 clones listed, around 82% were seen once. With 8 bases clipped from V and 2 bases from J, the junction kept 6 bases outside the gene matches. CDR1 and CDR2 from the germline V gene are LNHDA and SQIVND (reference sequence). This CDR3 has 14 residues. This sequence joins TRBV19 and TRBJ2-7, with 10 nucleotides matching TRBD1. This TCR came from an adult with an advanced solid tumor such as melanoma, head and neck, liver or kidney cancer. The sequencing used CD4+ or CD8+ T cells sorted from blood, collected in a trial of the OX40 agonist ivuxolimab. CDR3 amino acids: CASRPGQGAYEQYF. The CDR3 DNA reads TGTGCCAGTCGACCCGGACAGGGGGCCTACGAGCAGTACTTC.